These T cell receptor beta chains were read from a single sample in a study of blood T cell repertoires in COVID-19. The data were produced by immunoSEQ multiplex PCR, yet TCRdb's version contains in-frame clones alone and is incomplete. This table has hundreds of thousands of clones, roughly 89% appearing once. Sequencing input: PBMCs or T cells enriched from blood (not recorded which). The receptor source for this set is a woman aged 18 to 35 who had recovered from COVID-19. Each CDR3 is given with its conserved first and last residue. The D gene is left open where the match is weak.

>TRBJ1-1|TRBD1|TRBV6-5
CASRADRAGTEAFF
TGTGCCAGCAGAGCGGACAGGGCGGGCACTGAAGCTTTCTTT
>TRBJ1-2|TRBD1|TRBV6-5
CASRRTGAGGYTF
TGTGCCAGCAGGAGGACAGGGGCTGGTGGCTACACCTTC
>TRBJ2-7|.|TRBV27
CASSLRSAGEQYF
TGTGCCAGCAGTTTACGATCTGCGGGCGAGCAGTACTTC
>TRBJ2-1|TRBD2|TRBV7-3
CASSLRGGLAGSDEQFF
TGTGCCAGCAGCTTACGGGGAGGACTAGCGGGAAGTGATGAGCAGTTCTTC
>TRBJ2-3|.|TRBV12-3/TRBV12-4
CASTGAITQYF
TGTGCCAGCACCGGAGCGATTACGCAGTATTTT
>TRBJ1-2|.|TRBV5-1
CASSLDGEWAGYTF
TGCGCCAGCAGCTTGGATGGGGAGTGGGCTGGCTACACCTTC
>TRBJ1-2|.|TRBV11-1
CASSPSALNYGYTF
TGTGCCAGCAGCCCTTCCGCGCTTAACTATGGCTACACCTTC
>TRBJ1-2|TRBD1|TRBV27
CASRAQTGGHYGYTF
TGTGCCAGCAGGGCCCAGACAGGGGGGCACTATGGCTACACCTTC
>TRBJ2-3|.|TRBV7-2
CASSRDSTSTDTQYF
TGTGCCAGCAGCCGGGACTCCACTAGCACAGATACGCAGTATTTT
>TRBJ2-3|TRBD2|TRBV7-6
CASSPVRLATDTQYF
TGTGCCAGCAGCCCGGTTCGACTAGCGACAGATACGCAGTATTTT
>TRBJ2-7|.|TRBV7-2
CASNPRRDRSYEQYF
TGTGCCAGCAATCCCCGGAGGGACCGCTCCTACGAGCAGTACTTC
>TRBJ1-2|TRBD1|TRBV3-1/TRBV3-2
CASSQGTGAGGYTF
TGTGCCAGCAGCCAAGGGACAGGGGCCGGTGGCTACACCTTC
>TRBJ1-5|.|TRBV27
CASSLGALSNQPQHF
TGTGCCAGCAGTTTAGGGGCTTTAAGCAATCAGCCCCAGCATTTT
>TRBJ1-6|.|TRBV5-1
CAGSLLGDRHSPLHF
TGCGCCGGCAGCTTGCTTGGAGACAGGCATTCACCCCTCCACTTT
>TRBJ1-2|TRBD1|TRBV19
CASSSQGRNYGYTF
TGTGCCAGTAGTTCACAGGGGAGGAACTATGGCTACACCTTC
>TRBJ2-5|TRBD2|TRBV24-1
CATSDPRGGQETQYF
TGTGCCACCAGTGATCCACGGGGGGGGCAAGAGACCCAGTACTTC
>TRBJ1-3|TRBD1|TRBV9
CASSSQTGENTIYF
TGTGCCAGCAGCTCCCAGACAGGGGAAAACACCATATATTTT
>TRBJ2-1|.|TRBV7-6
CASSSSGDTSSYNEQFF
TGTGCCAGCAGCTCGAGCGGGGACACGAGCTCCTACAATGAGCAGTTCTTC
>TRBJ2-3|.|TRBV7-3
CASSLRGGDTQYF
TGTGCCAGCAGCTTAAGAGGAGGGGATACGCAGTATTTT
>TRBJ2-7|TRBD2|TRBV7-9
CASSPRLAGIYEQYF
TGTGCCAGCAGCCCCCGACTAGCGGGAATCTACGAGCAGTACTTC